The subject of this entry is one T cell receptor (beta chain). This entry belongs to a study of shared clonotypes between healthy human individuals. Generated by immunoSEQ multiplex PCR, the TCRdb table keeps only in-frame clones and is missing some. The sample includes under 1,900,000 clones, approximately 98.5% of them seen just once. The trim removed 2 bases at V and 0 bases at J, leaving 10 bases unmatched. This CDR3 spans 19 amino acids. Germline lookup yields CDR1 SGHVS and CDR2 FQNEAQ. V gene TRBV7-8 combines with J gene TRBJ2-6; 7 bases match TRBD2. Sequencing was carried out using naive CD4+ T cells sorted from blood. Described subset: CD45RA+ positively selected. The receptor was isolated from a man between 25 and 39 years old in good health. In nucleotides, the CDR3 is TGTGCCAGCAGCTTATGGGTGGCGGGAGCTTCCTCTGGGGCCAACGTCCTGACTTTC. Amino acids: CASSLWVAGASSGANVLTF.